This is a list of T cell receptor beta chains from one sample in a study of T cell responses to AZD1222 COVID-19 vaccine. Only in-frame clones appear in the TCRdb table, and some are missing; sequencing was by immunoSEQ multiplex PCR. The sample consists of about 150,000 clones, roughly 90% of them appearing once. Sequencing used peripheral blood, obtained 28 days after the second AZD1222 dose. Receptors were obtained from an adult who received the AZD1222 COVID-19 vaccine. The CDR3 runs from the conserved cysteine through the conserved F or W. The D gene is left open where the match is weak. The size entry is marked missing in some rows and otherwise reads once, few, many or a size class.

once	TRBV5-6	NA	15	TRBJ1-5	CASSLGGSVGQPQHF	TGTGCCAGCAGCTTGGGGGGTTCGGTGGGTCAGCCCCAGCATTTT
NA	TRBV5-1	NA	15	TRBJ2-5	CASSSGSTGKETQYF	TGCGCCAGCAGCTCCGGCTCGACAGGAAAGGAGACCCAGTACTTC
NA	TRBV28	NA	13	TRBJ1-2	CASRAGTFYGYTF	TGTGCCAGCAGGGCCGGGACCTTCTATGGCTACACCTTC
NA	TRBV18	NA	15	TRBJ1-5	CASSPAANSNQPQHF	TGTGCCAGCTCACCCGCAGCTAATAGCAATCAGCCCCAGCATTTT
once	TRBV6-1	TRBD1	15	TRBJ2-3	CASSDIGTGADTQYF	TGTGCCAGCAGTGATATAGGGACAGGAGCAGATACGCAGTATTTT
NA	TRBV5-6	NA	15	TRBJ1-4	CASSLGLNPNEKLFF	TGTGCCAGCAGCTTAGGCTTGAACCCTAATGAAAAACTGTTTTTT
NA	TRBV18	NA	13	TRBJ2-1	CASSPPSSNEQFF	TGTGCCAGCTCACCACCTTCCAGCAATGAGCAGTTCTTC
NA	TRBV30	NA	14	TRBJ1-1	CAWSVYMSGMKAFF	TGTGCCTGGAGTGTATATATGTCGGGGATGAAAGCTTTCTTT
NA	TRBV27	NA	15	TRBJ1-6	CASRRDRRRSSPLHF	TGTGCCAGCAGAAGGGATCGGAGAAGGAGTTCACCCCTCCACTTT
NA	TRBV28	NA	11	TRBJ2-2	CASSKLGELFF	TGTGCCAGCAGTAAGCTCGGGGAGCTGTTTTTT
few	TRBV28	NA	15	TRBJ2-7	CASSLWSGPSYEQYF	TGTGCCAGCAGTTTATGGAGCGGACCCTCCTACGAGCAGTACTTC
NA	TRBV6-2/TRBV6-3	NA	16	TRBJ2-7	CASSSALAGLSYEQYF	TGTGCCAGCAGTTCCGCGTTAGCCGGTCTCTCCTACGAGCAGTACTTC
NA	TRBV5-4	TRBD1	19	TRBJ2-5	CASSPRQGAPSVTQETQYF	TGTGCCAGCAGCCCTCGACAGGGGGCGCCTAGCGTTACTCAAGAGACCCAGTACTTC
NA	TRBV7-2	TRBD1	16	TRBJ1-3	CASSRQGLPWGNTIYF	TGTGCCAGCAGTCGACAGGGACTCCCTTGGGGAAACACCATATATTTT
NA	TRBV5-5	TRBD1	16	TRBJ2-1	CASSPGAGQGLNEQFF	TGTGCCAGCAGTCCTGGGGCGGGACAGGGGTTAAATGAGCAGTTCTTC
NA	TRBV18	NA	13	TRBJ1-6	CASSPGGESPLHF	TGTGCCAGCTCACCGGGTGGGGAATCACCCCTCCACTTT
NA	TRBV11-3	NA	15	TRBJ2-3	CASSRRPRSTDTQYF	TGTGCCAGCAGCCGCCGACCCCGGAGCACAGATACGCAGTATTTT
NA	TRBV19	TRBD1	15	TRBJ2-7	CASSIQGQGTYEQYF	TGTGCCAGTAGTATACAAGGACAGGGGACCTACGAGCAGTACTTC
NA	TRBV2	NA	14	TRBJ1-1	CASREQGVGTEAFF	TGTGCCAGCAGGGAACAGGGTGTTGGCACTGAAGCTTTCTTT
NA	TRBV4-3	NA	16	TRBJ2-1	CASSQAKGGGNNEQFF	TGCGCCAGCAGCCAAGCAAAGGGAGGAGGGAACAATGAGCAGTTCTTC
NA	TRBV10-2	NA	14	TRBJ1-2	CASNPGGAGYGYTF	TGCGCCAGCAACCCGGGAGGGGCCGGTTATGGCTACACCTTC
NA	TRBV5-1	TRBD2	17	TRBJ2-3	CASSFTSGRLRTDTQYF	TGCGCCAGCAGCTTTACTAGCGGGAGATTGAGGACAGATACGCAGTATTTT
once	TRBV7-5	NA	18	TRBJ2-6	CVRSPGEESPSGANVLTF	TGTGTCAGAAGCCCGGGCGAGGAGAGCCCTTCTGGGGCCAACGTCCTGACTTTC
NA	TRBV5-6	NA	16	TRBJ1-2	CASSLYRTELDYGYTF	TGTGCCAGCAGCTTATACCGGACAGAACTTGACTATGGCTACACCTTC
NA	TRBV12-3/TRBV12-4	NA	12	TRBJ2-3	CASSPRGDTQYF	TGTGCCAGCAGTCCCAGGGGAGATACGCAGTATTTT
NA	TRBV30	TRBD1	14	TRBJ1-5	CAWSHRTGVQPQHF	TGTGCCTGGAGTCACCGGACAGGGGTTCAGCCCCAGCATTTT
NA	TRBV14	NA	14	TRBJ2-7	CASSPRLKSYEQYF	TGTGCCAGCAGCCCCCGGCTTAAATCCTACGAGCAGTACTTC
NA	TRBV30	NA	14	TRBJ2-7	CAWRDRHRAYEQYF	TGTGCCTGGAGGGATAGACACAGAGCCTACGAGCAGTACTTC
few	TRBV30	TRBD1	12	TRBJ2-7	CAWDDRATEQYF	TGTGCCTGGGACGACAGGGCCACCGAGCAGTACTTC
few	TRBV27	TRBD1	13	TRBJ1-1	CASSSRTGGMAFF	TGTGCCAGCAGTTCCCGGACAGGGGGAATGGCTTTCTTT